Below, one T cell receptor beta chain is given with its context. Its specificity is unknown. This entry is derived from a study of radiotherapy plus CTLA-4 blockade in lung cancer. The method was immunoSEQ multiplex PCR; TCRdb's version includes in-frame clones alone and lacks a portion of them. The data hold tens of thousands of clones, with around four fifths observed a single time. Chemo-refractory metastatic non-small-cell lung cancer patients were treated with focal radiation plus CTLA-4 blockade with ipilimumab. Broader study findings: Blood-borne expansion of tumor-derived TCR clones followed radiotherapy plus ipilimumab.

This TCR was sampled from a human donor with non-small cell lung cancer that progressed on radiotherapy plus ipilimumab. Source: peripheral blood, taken from a patient treated with radiotherapy plus ipilimumab.

CDR3 residues: CASSPQAQASQTQYF. CDR3 bases: TGTGCCAGCAGCCCCCAGGCACAGGCCTCACAGACCCAGTACTTC. The V and J genes are TRBV7-2 and TRBJ2-5, with D possibly being TRBD1 (5 bases). Trimming shortened V by 5 bases and J by 6 bases, and 19 bases separated the two germline ends. Germline assignment: CDR1 SGHTA and CDR2 FQGNSA. The CDR3 is 15 amino acids.